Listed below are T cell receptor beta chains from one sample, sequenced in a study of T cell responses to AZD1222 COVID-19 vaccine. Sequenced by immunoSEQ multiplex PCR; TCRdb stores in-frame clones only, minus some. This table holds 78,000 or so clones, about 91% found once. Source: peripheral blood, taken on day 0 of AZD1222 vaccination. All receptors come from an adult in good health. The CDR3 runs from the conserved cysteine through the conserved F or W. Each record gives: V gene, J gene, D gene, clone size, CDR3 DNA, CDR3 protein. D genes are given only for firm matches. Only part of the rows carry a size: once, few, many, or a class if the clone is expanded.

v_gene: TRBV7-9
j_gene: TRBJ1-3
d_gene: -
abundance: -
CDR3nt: TGTGCCAGCAGCCCACAGGGTTTAACTGGAAACACCATATATTTT
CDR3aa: CASSPQGLTGNTIYF

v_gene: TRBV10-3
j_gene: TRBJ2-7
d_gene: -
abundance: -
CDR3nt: TGTGCCATCAGTGAGTCCAGGAATCCTTCCTACGAGCAGTACTTC
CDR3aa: CAISESRNPSYEQYF

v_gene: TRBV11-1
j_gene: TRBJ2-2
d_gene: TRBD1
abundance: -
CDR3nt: TGTGCCAGCAGCCCTACAGGGGGGACCGGGGAGCTGTTTTTT
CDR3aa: CASSPTGGTGELFF

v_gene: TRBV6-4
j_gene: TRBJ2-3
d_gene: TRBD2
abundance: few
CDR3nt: TGTGCCAGCAGTGAACTAGCGGGAGCCACAGATACGCAGTATTTT
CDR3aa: CASSELAGATDTQYF

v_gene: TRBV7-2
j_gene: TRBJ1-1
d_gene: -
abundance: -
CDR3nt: TGTGCCAGCAGCTTATCGGACGGGAACACTGAAGCTTTCTTT
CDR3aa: CASSLSDGNTEAFF

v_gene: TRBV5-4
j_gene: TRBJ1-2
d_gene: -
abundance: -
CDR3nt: TGTGCCAGCAGCCCTCCACCCTTTTATGGCTACACCTTC
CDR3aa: CASSPPPFYGYTF

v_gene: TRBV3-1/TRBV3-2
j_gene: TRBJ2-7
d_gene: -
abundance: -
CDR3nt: TGTGCCAGCAGCCAAGGTCGCAGCTCCTACGAGCAGTACTTC
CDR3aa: CASSQGRSSYEQYF

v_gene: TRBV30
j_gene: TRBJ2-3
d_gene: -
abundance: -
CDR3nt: TGTGCCTGGAGTTTAACTCCTCGAATGCAGTATTTT
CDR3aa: CAWSLTPRMQYF

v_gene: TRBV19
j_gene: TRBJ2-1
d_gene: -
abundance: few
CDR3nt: TGTGCCAGTAGTATAGGTTTGCGGATCTCCTACAATGAGCAGTTCTTC
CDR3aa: CASSIGLRISYNEQFF

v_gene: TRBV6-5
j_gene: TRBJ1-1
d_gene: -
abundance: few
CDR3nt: TGTGCCAGCGCCCTGGGGCAGGTGAACACTGAAGCTTTCTTT
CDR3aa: CASALGQVNTEAFF

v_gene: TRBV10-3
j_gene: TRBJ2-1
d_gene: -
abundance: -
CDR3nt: TGTGCCATCAGTGAAGGCGGAAGCTCCTACAATGAGCAGTTCTTC
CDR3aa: CAISEGGSSYNEQFF

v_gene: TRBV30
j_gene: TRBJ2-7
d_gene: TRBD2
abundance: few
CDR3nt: TGTGCCTGGAGTTTCGGGGGACTACTCCACGAGCAGTACTTC
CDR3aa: CAWSFGGLLHEQYF

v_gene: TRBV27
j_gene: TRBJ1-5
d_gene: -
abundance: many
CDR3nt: TGTGCCAGCAGTTTAGGCAGCCTCCCCCATCAGCCCCAGCATTTT
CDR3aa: CASSLGSLPHQPQHF

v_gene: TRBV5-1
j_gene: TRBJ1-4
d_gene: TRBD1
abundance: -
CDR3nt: TGCGCCAGCAGCCCCGGACAGGGACCTAATGAAAAACTGTTTTTT
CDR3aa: CASSPGQGPNEKLFF

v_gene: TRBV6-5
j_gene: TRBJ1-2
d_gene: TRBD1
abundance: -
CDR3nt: TGTGCCAGCAGTCGCGACCGGGACAGGGGAGGCTACACCTTC
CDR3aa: CASSRDRDRGGYTF

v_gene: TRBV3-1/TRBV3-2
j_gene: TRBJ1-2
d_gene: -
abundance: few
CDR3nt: TGTGCCAGCAGCCAAGGGGCTGGCTACACCTTC
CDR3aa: CASSQGAGYTF

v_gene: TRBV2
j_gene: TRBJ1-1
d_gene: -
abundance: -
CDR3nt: TGTGCCAGCAGTGGCGACGTCGGTACCCAAGCTTTCTTT
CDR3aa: CASSGDVGTQAFF

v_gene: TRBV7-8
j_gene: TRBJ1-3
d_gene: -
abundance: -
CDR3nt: TGTGCCAGCAGCTTAGTTCTTCAGGGGCAGCGGAACTCTGGAAACACCATATATTTT
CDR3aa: CASSLVLQGQRNSGNTIYF

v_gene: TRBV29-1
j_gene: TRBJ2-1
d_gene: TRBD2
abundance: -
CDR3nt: TGCAGCGTTGGGGCAAGCGGGGGGGCAAGAGAGCAGTTCTTC
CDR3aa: CSVGASGGAREQFF

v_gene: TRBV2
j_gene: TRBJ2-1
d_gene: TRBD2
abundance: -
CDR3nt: TGTGCCAGCAGCTACTCGGGACTAGCGGGGGTTTACAATGAGCAGTTCTTC
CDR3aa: CASSYSGLAGVYNEQFF

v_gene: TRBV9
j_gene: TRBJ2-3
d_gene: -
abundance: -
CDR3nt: TGTGCCAGCAGCTTCCTGGCTACGGGCACAGATACGCAGTATTTT
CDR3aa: CASSFLATGTDTQYF

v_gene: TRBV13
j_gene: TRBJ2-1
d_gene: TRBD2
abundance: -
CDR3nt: TGTGCCAGCAGGACGACTAGCGGGGGGGCCGGTGAGCAGTTCTTC
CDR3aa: CASRTTSGGAGEQFF

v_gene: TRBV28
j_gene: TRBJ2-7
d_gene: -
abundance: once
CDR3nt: TGTGCCAGCAGTTCAACACCCTCCTACGAGCAGTACTTC
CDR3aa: CASSSTPSYEQYF